These 9 T cell receptor beta chains were all obtained from the same sample, sequenced in a study of metastatic and nonmetastatic thyroid tumors. With MiXCR, TCRdb reprocessed the PCR reads. The table includes about 14,000 clones, approximately 12% detected once. Thyroid surgery had not been preceded by any treatment in any patient. The specimen sequenced was blood. The source of these receptors is a female donor with papillary thyroid cancer or a benign thyroid nodule (not recorded which). Some clones in this sample may be carry-over from other donors' samples.

This clone is labeled as medium-sized (0.01 to 0.1%). V is TRBV6-1 and J is TRBJ2-1; 7 bases map to TRBD1. V shed 5 bases and J 0 bases; nucleotides not matched to a gene: 4. Per the germline V gene, CDR1 is MNHNS and CDR2 is SASEGT. The CDR3 has 15 amino acids. The CDR3 region has the DNA TGTGCCAGCAGTAACAGGGGTAGCTCCTACAATGAGCAGTTCTTC. Its translation is CASSNRGSSYNEQFF.

In this sample, this clone is medium-sized. The chain has TRBV12-5 and TRBJ2-7; 7 bases match TRBD1. J lost 0 bases, V lost 6 bases, and 5 bases had no gene match. CDR3 length equals 14 residues. CDR1 and CDR2 from the germline V gene are LGHNT and FRNRAP. The CDR3: CASGADRVSYEQYF. The CDR3 bases are TGTGCTAGTGGAGCCGACAGGGTCTCCTACGAGCAGTACTTC.

This clone has at least ten counts. The chain carries TRBV3-1 and TRBJ2-7, with D possibly matching TRBD1 (6 bases). The length of the CDR3 is 14 residues. Trimming shortened V by 4 bases and J by 1 base, and 11 bases separated the two germline ends. CDR1 and CDR2 from the germline V gene are LGHDT and YNNKEL (reference sequence). CDR3 coding DNA: TGTGCCAGCAGCCCTACGACAGGATCCTACGAGCAGTACTTC. It specifies CASSPTTGSYEQYF.

The gene calls are TRBV5-1 and TRBJ1-3; the D gene is possibly TRBD1 (6 bases). Germline V gene data show CDR1 as SGHRS and CDR2 as YFSETQ. This CDR3 contains 16 residues. V was clipped by 6 bases and J by 0 bases, with 16 bases between them. The CDR3 region is CASITLEGDSGNTIYF. CDR3 nucleotide sequence: TGCGCCAGCATCACCCTTGAGGGGGACTCTGGAAACACCATATATTTT.

This clone showed up many times. The chain recombines TRBV4-1 with TRBJ1-4, with D unclear. V was pared by 0 bases and J by 5 bases, with 7 bases between. Germline V lookup: CDR1 MGHRA, CDR2 YSYEKL. This CDR3 is built from 14 residues. The CDR3, as DNA: TGCGCCAGCAGCCAAGATCGGCAGAATGAAAAACTGTTTTTT. As protein: CASSQDRQNEKLFF.

This clone has ten or more counts. The chain couples TRBV6-1 to TRBJ2-5, with D perhaps being TRBD1 or TRBD2 (5 bases each). CDR1 is MNHNS, CDR2 SASEGT, per germline. V was cut by 8 bases and J by 5 bases, with 18 bases left in between. This CDR3 comprises 14 residues. In DNA form, the CDR3 reads TGTGCCAGCCGTGGTTGGGACCTACGGGAGACCCAGTACTTC. Protein product: CASRGWDLRETQYF.

By sample fraction, this clone is medium-sized. This chain links TRBV5-1 with TRBJ2-3; 9 nucleotides line up with TRBD2. The CDR3 contains 15 residues. Germline V gene sequence: CDR1 SGHRS, CDR2 YFSETQ. V was pared by 7 bases and J by 5 bases, with 11 bases of the junction left unmatched. DNA for the CDR3: TGCGCCAGCGCCGGGGCGGGGGGGCTGAAAGATACGCAGTATTTT. This gives the protein CASAGAGGLKDTQYF.

This clone is classed as medium-sized. The chain joins TRBV2 to TRBJ2-1; 7 bases map to TRBD1. V lost 7 bases, J lost 7 bases, and 10 bases stayed unmatched. Germline loops: CDR1 SNHLY, CDR2 FYNNEI. The CDR3 covers 14 residues. DNA for the CDR3: TGTGCCAGCAAGGAAAGGGGGCTTATTAATGAGCAGTTCTTC. Protein sequence: CASKERGLINEQFF.

This clone was picked up many times. The chain has TRBV18 and TRBJ1-5; 12 bases match TRBD1. With V trimmed by 5 bases and J by 2 bases, 4 bases remained unmatched. The V gene's germline CDR1 is KGHSH and CDR2 LQKENI. CDR3 length: 16 residues. CDR3 loop: CASSGTGGRRNQPQHF. DNA for the CDR3: TGTGCCAGCTCAGGGACAGGGGGCAGACGCAATCAGCCCCAGCATTTT.